This T cell receptor beta chain was retrieved from a study of beta chain features in type 1 diabetes. Broader study findings: When VDJ junctions were examined, type 1 diabetes patients showed fewer insertions and more deletions. In all four CD4+ subsets, TCRB CDR3 length was significantly, moderately reduced in type 1 diabetes. Still unanswered here is whether HLA type influences TCRB rearrangement.

Between the trimmed V and J ends, which lost 3 bases and 0 bases, there was a span of 16 bases. The CDR3 is 17 amino acids. Germline values: CDR1 SGHRS, CDR2 YFSETQ. Note on this clone: What it recognizes is unknown.

Of the isolated RNA, all was reverse transcribed, and so the sequenced material was expressed TCRB transcripts. Sequencing was performed with immunoSEQ multiplex PCR; in TCRdb, only in-frame clones are kept and a portion is missing. The sample holds under 350,000 clones, 24% seen once. Each sorted population was over 98% pure. The clonotype comes from a woman aged 30 to 39 with type 1 diabetes. The chain couples TRBV5-1 to TRBJ2-1; maybe TRBD2 (5 bases). The sample consisted of naive CD4+ T cells from blood. The chain's CDR3 is CASSSPLASSSYNEQFF. For the CDR3, the DNA is TGCGCCAGCAGCTCCCCTTTAGCGTCCAGCTCCTACAATGAGCAGTTCTTC.